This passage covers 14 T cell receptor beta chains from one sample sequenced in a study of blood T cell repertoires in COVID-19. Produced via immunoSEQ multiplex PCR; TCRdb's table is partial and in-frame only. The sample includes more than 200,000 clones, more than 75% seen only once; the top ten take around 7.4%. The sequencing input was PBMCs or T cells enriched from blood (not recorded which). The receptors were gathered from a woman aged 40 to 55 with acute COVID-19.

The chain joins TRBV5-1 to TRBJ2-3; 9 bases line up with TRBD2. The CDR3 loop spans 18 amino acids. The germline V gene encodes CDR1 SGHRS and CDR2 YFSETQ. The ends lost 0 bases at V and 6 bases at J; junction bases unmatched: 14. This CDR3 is CASSLVSGSSGGADTQYF. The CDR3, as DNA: TGCGCCAGCAGCTTGGTTAGCGGGAGTTCTGGGGGTGCGGATACGCAGTATTTT.

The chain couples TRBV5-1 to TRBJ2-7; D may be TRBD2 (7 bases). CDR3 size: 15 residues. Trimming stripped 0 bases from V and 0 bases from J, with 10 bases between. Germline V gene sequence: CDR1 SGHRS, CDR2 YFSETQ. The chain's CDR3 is CASSLEGGASYEQYF. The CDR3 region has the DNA TGCGCCAGCAGCTTGGAAGGGGGGGCCTCCTACGAGCAGTACTTC.

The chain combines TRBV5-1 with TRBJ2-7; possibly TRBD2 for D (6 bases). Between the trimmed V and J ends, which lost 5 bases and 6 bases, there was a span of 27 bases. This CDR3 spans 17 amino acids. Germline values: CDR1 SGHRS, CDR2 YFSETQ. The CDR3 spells CASSSDPPGPGGVEQYF. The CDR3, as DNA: TGCGCCAGCAGTTCGGATCCACCCGGGCCAGGAGGGGTCGAGCAGTACTTC.

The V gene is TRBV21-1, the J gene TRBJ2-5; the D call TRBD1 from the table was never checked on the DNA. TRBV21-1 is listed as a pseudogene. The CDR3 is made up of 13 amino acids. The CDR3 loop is CATSTEPRETQYF. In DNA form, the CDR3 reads TGTGCCACCTCCACAGAACCCCGAGAGACCCAGTACTTC.

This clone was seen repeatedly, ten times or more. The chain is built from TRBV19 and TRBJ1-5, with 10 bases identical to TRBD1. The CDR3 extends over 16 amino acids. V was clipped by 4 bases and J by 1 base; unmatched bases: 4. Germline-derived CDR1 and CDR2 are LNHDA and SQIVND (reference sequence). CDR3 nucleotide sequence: TGTGCCAGTAGTACGCCGGGACAGGGGAGCAATCAGCCCCAGCATTTT. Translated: CASSTPGQGSNQPQHF.

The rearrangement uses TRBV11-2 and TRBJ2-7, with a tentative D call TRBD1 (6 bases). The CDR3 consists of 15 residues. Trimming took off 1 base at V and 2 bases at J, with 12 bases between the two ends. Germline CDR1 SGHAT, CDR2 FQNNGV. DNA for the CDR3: TGTGCCAGCAGCTTAGTAGAAACAGGGCCCTACGAGCAGTACTTC. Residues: CASSLVETGPYEQYF. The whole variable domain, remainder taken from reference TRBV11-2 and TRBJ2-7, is EAGVAQSPRYKIIEKRQSVAFWCNPISGHATLYWYQQILGQGPKLLIQFQNNGVVDDSQLPKDRFSAERLKGVDSTLKIQPAKLEDSAVYLCASSLVETGPYEQYFGPGTRLTVT.

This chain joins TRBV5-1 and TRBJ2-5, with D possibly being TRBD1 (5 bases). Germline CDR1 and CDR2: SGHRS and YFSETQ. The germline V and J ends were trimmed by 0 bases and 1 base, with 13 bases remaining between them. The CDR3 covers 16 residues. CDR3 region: CASSLAVGQGQETQYF. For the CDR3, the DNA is TGCGCCAGCAGCTTGGCCGTTGGGCAGGGCCAAGAGACCCAGTACTTC.

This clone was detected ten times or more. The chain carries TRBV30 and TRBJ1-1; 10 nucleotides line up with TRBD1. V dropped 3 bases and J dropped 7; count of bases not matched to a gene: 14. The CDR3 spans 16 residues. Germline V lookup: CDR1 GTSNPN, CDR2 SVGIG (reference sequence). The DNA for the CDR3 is TGTGCCTGGAGAACTGGGACAGGGGAGGCGCGCGGTGAAGCTTTCTTT. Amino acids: CAWRTGTGEARGEAFF.

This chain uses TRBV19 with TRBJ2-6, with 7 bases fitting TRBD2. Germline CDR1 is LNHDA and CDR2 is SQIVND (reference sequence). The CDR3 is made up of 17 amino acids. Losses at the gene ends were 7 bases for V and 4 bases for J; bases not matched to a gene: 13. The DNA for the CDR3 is TGTGCCAGTACCCTCCCCCTCGGGGGGTCCGGGGCCAACGTCCTGACTTTC. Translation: CASTLPLGGSGANVLTF.

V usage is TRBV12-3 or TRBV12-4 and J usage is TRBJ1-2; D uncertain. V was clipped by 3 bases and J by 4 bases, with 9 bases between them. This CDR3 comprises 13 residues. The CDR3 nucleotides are TGTGCCAGCAGTTTTGCGGGATCCTATGGCTACACCTTC. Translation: CASSFAGSYGYTF.

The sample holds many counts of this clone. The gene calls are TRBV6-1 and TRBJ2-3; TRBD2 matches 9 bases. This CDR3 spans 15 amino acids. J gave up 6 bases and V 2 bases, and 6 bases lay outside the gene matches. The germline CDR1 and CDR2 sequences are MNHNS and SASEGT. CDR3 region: CASSERGGARDTQYF. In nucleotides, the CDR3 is TGTGCCAGCAGTGAACGCGGGGGGGCGAGGGATACGCAGTATTTT.

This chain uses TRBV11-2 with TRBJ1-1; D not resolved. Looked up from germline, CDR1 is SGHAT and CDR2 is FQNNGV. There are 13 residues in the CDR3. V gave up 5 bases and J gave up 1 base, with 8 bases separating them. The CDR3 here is CASSLTSNTEAFF. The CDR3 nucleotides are TGTGCCAGCAGCCTGACATCGAACACTGAAGCTTTCTTT.

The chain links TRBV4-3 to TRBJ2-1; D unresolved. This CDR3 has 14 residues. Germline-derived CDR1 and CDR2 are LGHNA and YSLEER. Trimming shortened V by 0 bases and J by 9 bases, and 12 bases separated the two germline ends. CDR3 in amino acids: CASSQDMRFSEQFF. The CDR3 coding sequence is TGCGCCAGCAGCCAAGATATGAGGTTTAGTGAGCAGTTCTTC.

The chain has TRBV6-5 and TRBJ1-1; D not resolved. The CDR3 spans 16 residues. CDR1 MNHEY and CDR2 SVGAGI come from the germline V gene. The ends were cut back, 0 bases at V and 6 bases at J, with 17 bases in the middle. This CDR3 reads CASSYSSYALGAEAFF. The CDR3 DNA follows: TGTGCCAGCAGTTACTCGTCTTATGCGCTCGGGGCTGAAGCTTTCTTT.